This TCR beta chain was captured in a study of blood T cell repertoires in COVID-19. Sequencing was performed with immunoSEQ multiplex PCR; in TCRdb, only in-frame clones are kept and a portion is missing. There are approximately 230,000 clones in the sample; 80% to 90% occur only once, and 2% to 2.5% lies in the top ten. Germline V CDR1 and CDR2: KGHDR, SFDVKD. Trimming left V 4 bases short and J 6 bases short, with 16 bases between. The length of the CDR3 is 15 residues. The chain is built from TRBV24-1 and TRBJ2-3; D perhaps matches TRBD1 (6 bases). Sequenced input: peripheral blood. This clonotype was sampled from a young man who had recovered from COVID-19. The CDR3 coding sequence is TGTGCCACCAGTGAAAAGGACAGCTTTAGGGATACGCAGTATTTT. It codes for CATSEKDSFRDTQYF.